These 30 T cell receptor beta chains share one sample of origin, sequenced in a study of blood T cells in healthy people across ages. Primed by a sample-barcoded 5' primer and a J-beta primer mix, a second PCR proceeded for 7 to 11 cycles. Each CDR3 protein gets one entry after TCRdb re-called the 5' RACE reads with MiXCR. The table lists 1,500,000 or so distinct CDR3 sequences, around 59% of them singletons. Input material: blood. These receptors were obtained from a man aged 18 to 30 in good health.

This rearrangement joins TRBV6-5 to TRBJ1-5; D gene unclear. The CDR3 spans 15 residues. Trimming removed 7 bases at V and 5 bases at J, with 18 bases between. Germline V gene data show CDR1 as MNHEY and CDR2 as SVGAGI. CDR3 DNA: TGTGCCAGCACCCTCAGTTGGGGAGCCGATCAGCCCCAGCATTTT. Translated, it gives CASTLSWGADQPQHF.

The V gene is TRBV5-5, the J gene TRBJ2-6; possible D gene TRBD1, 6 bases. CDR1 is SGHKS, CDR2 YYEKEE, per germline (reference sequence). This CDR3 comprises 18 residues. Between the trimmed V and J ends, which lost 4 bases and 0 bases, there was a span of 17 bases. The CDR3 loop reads CASSHRVNQPSGANVLTF. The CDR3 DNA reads TGTGCCAGCAGCCACAGGGTTAACCAACCCTCTGGGGCCAACGTCCTGACTTTC.

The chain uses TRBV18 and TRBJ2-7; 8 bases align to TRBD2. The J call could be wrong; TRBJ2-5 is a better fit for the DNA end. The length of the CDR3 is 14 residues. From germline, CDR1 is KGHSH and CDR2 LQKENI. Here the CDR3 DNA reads TGTGCCAGCTCGGGACTAGGGCTTTCGGAGACCCAGTACTTC. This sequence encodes CASSGLGLSETQYF.

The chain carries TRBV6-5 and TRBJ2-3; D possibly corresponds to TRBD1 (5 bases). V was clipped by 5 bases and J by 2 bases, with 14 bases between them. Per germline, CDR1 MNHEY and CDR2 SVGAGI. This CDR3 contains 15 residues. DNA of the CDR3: TGTGCCAGCAGTCCCCAGGGATATAACACAGATACGCAGTATTTT. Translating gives CASSPQGYNTDTQYF.

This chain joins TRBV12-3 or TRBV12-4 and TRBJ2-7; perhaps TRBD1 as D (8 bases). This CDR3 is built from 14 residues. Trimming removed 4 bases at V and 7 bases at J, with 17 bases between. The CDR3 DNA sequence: TGTGCCAGCAGTTACAGGGGGGGGAACTATGAGCAGTACTTC. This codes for CASSYRGGNYEQYF.

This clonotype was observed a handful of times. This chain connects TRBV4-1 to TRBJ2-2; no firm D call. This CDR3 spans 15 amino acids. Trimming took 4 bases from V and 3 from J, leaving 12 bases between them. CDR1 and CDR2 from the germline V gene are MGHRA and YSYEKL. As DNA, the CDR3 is TGCGCCAGCAGCCGGCGGACGGGCGACACCGGGGAGCTGTTTTTT. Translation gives CASSRRTGDTGELFF.

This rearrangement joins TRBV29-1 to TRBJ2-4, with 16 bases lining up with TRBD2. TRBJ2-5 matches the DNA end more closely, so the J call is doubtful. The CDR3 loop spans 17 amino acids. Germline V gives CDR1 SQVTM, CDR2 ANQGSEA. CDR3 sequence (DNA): TGCAGCGTTCCCCCCGGGACTAGCGGGGGGGACCAAGAGACCCAGTACTTC. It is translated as CSVPPGTSGGDQETQYF.

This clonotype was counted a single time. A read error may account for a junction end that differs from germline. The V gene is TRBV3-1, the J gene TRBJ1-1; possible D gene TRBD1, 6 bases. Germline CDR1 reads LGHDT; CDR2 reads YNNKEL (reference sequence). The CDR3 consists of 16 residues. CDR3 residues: CASSQVRGPGYTKAFF. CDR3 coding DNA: TGTGCCAGCAGCCAAGTCAGGGGTCCAGGGTACACTAAAGCTTTCTTT.

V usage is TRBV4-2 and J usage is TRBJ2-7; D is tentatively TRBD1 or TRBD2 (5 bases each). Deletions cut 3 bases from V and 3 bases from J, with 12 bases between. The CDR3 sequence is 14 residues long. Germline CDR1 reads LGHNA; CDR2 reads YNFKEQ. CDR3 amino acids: CASSHVRDGYEQYF. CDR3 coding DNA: TGTGCCAGCAGCCACGTTAGGGACGGCTACGAGCAGTACTTC.

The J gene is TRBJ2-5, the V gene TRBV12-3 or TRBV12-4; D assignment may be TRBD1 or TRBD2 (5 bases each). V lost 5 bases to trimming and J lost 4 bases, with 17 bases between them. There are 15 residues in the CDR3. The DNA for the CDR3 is TGTGCCAGCAGTGAACACGGGACGGGAAGAGAGACCCAGTACTTC. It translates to CASSEHGTGRETQYF.

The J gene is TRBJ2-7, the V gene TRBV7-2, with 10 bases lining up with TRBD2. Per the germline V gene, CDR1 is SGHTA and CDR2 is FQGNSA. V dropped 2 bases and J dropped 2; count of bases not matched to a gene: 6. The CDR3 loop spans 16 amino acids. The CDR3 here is CASSLQGLAGAYEQYF. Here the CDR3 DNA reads TGTGCCAGCAGCTTACAGGGGCTAGCGGGAGCCTACGAGCAGTACTTC.

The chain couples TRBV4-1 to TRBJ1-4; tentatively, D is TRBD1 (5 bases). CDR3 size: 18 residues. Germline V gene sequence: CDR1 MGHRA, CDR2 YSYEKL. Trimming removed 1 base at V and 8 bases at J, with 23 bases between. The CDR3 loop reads CASSQGVPRRAGWEKLFF. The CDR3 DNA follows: TGCGCCAGCAGCCAAGGTGTTCCAAGAAGGGCAGGGTGGGAAAAACTGTTTTTT.

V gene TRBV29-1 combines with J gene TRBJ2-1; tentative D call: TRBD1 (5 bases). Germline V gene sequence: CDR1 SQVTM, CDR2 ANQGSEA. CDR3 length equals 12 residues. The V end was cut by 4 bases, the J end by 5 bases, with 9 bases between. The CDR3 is CSVATGNNEQFF. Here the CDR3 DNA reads TGCAGCGTTGCAACAGGAAACAATGAGCAGTTCTTC.

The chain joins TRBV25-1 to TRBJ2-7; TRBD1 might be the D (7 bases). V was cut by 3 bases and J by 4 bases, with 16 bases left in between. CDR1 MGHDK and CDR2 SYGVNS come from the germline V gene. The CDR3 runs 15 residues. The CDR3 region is CASSEGGQFLYEQYF. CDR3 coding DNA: TGTGCCAGCAGTGAGGGGGGACAGTTCCTGTACGAGCAGTACTTC.

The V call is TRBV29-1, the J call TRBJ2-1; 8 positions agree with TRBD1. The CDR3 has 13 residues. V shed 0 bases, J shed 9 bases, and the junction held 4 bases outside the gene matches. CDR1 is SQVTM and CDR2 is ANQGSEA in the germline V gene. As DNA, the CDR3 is TGCAGCGTTGAAGAAGAACAGGGGGTTGAGCAGTTCTTC. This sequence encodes CSVEEEQGVEQFF.

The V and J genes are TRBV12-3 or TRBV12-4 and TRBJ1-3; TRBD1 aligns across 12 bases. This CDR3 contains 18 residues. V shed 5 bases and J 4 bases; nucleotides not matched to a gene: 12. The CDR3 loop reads CASSVSPGQGAGGNTIYF. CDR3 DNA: TGTGCCAGCAGTGTCTCCCCGGGACAGGGGGCGGGCGGAAACACCATATATTTT.

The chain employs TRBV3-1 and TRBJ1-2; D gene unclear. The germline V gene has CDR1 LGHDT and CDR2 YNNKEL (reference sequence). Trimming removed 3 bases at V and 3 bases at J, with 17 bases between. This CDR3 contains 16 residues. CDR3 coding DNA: TGTGCCAGCAGCCAGCCACGAACCGGCGGGGACTATGGCTACACCTTC. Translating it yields CASSQPRTGGDYGYTF.

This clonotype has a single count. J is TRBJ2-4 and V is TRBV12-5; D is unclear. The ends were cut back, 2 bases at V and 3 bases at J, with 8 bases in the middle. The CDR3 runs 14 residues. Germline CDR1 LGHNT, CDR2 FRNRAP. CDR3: CASGLWASKNIQYF. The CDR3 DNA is TGTGCTAGTGGTTTGTGGGCTAGCAAAAACATTCAGTACTTC.

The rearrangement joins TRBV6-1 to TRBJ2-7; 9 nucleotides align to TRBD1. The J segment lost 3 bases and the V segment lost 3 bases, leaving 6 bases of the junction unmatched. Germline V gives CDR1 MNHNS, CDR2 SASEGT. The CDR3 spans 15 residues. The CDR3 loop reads CASSDGGTGFYEQYF. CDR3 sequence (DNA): TGTGCCAGCAGTGATGGGGGGACAGGGTTCTACGAGCAGTACTTC.

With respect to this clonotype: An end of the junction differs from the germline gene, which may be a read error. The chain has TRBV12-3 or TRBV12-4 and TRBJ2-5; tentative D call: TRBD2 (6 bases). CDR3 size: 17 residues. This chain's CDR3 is CASSPGVYGTQQETQYF. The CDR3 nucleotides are TGTGCTAGCAGCCCGGGGGTATACGGGACTCAGCAAGAGACCCAGTACTTC.

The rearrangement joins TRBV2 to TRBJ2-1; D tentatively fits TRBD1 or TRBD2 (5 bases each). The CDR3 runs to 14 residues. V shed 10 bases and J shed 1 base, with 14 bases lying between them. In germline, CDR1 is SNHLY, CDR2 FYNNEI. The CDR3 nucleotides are TGTGCCAATCTACGGGACGCTTCCTACAATGAGCAGTTCTTC. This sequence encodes CANLRDASYNEQFF.

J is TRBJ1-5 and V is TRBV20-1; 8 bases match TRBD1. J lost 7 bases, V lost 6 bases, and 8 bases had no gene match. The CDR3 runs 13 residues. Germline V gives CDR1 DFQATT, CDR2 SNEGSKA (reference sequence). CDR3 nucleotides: TGCAGTGCCGCTGACAGGGGACGGCAGCCCCAGCATTTT. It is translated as CSAADRGRQPQHF.

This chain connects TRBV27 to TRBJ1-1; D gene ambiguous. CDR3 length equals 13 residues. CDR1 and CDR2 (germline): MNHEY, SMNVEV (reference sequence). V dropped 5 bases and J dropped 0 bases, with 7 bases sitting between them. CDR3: CASSPHLNTEAFF. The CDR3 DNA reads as TGTGCCAGCAGTCCCCACCTGAACACTGAAGCTTTCTTT.

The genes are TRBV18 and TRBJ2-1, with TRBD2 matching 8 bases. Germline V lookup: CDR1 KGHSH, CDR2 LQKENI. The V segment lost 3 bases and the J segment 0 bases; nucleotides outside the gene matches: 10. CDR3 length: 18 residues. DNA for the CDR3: TGTGCCAGCTCACCGGTGACGGGGGGGCCGAGCTCCTACAATGAGCAGTTCTTC. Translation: CASSPVTGGPSSYNEQFF.

The CDR3 sequence: CASSPSLISEQYF. The CDR3 nucleotides read TGTGCCAGCAGTCCCTCATTGATAAGCGAGCAGTACTTC. J is TRBJ2-7 and V is TRBV28; D call uncertain. V was cut by 5 bases and J by 6 bases, with 14 bases left in between. Germline values: CDR1 MDHEN, CDR2 SYDVKM. The CDR3 is 13 amino acids.

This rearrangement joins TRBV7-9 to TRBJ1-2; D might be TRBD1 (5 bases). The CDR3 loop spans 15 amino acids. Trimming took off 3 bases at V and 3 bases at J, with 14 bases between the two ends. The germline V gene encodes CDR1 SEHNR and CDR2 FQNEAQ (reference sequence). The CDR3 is CASSFGGMGDYGYTF. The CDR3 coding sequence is TGTGCCAGCAGCTTTGGAGGGATGGGGGACTATGGCTACACCTTC.

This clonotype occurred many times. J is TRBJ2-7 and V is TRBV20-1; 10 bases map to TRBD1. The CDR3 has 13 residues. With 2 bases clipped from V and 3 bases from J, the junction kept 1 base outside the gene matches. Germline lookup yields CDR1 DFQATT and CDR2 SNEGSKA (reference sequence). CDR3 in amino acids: CSARRTGGYEQYF. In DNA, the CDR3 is TGCAGTGCTAGACGGACAGGGGGCTACGAGCAGTACTTC.

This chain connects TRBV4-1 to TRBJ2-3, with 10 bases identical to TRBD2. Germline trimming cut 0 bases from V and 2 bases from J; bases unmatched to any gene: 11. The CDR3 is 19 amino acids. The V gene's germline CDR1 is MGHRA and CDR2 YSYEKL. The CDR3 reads CASSQDLESSGGATDTQYF. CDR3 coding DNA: TGCGCCAGCAGCCAAGATCTTGAATCGAGCGGGGGGGCCACAGATACGCAGTATTTT.

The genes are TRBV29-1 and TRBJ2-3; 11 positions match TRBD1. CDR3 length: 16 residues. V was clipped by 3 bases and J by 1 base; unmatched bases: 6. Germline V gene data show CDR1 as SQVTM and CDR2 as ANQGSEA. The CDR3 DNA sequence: TGCAGCGTTGAGGATTGGACAGGGGGCGGCACAGATACGCAGTATTTT. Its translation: CSVEDWTGGGTDTQYF.

CDR3 amino acids: CATSVGAPETQYF. As DNA, the CDR3 is TGTGCCACCAGTGTTGGGGCTCCAGAGACCCAGTACTTC. The V gene is TRBV24-1, the J gene TRBJ2-5, with TRBD1 as a possible D gene (5 bases). CDR1 is KGHDR, CDR2 SFDVKD, per germline. V gave up 5 bases and J gave up 4 bases, with 10 bases separating them. This CDR3 spans 13 amino acids.